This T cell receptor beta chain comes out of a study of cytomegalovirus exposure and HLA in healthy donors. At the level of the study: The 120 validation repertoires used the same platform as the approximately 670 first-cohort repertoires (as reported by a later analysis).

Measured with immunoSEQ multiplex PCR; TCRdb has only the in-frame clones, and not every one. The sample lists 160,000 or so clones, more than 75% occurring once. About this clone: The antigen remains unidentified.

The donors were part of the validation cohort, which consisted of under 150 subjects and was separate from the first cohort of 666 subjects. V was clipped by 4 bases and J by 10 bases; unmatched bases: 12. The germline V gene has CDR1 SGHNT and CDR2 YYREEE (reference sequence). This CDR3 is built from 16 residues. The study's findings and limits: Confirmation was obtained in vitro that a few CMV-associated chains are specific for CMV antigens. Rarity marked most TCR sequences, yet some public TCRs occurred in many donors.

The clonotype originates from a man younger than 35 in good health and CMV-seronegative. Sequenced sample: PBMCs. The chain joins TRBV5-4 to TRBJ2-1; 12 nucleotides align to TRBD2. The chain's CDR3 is CASSLPSGGAYKEQFF. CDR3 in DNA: TGTGCCAGCAGCCTACCTAGCGGGGGGGCGTATAAGGAGCAGTTCTTC.